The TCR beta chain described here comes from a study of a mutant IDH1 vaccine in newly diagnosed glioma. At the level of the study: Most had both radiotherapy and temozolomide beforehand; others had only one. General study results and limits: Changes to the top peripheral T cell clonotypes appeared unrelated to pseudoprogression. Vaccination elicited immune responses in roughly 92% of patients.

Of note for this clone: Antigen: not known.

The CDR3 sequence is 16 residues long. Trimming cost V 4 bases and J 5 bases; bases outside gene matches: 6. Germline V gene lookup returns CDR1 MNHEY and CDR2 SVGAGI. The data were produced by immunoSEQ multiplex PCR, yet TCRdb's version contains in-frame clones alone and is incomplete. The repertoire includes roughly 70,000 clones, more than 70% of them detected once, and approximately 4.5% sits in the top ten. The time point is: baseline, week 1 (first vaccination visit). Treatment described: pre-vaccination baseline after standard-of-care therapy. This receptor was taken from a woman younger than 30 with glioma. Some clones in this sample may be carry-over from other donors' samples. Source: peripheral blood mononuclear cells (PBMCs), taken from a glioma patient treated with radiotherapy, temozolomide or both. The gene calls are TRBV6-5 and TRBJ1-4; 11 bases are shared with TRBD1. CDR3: CASSSSGTGGNEKLFF. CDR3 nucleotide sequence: TGTGCCAGCAGTTCATCCGGGACAGGGGGGAATGAAAAACTGTTTTTT.